This T cell receptor (beta chain) comes out of a study of blood T cell repertoires in COVID-19. Study information: COVID-19 samples from acute and convalescent phases originated in the United States, Italy and Spain. The cDNA or gDNA used as material had been derived from T cells, B-cell-depleted T cells, or PBMCs.

Methods used by the authors: Amplifying reference gene primers gave estimates of nucleated cell counts. Here immunoSEQ multiplex PCR was the method, and the copy in TCRdb shows in-frame clones only, minus some. V, J and clone size are those of that table, while D and trimming were read from the DNA. The sample has about 69,000 clones, roughly 73% seen once; the top ten hold roughly 50%. V lost 4 bases and J 12 bases, leaving 15 bases between the germline ends. Germline V gives CDR1 MDHEN, CDR2 SYDVKM. The CDR3 contains 12 residues. The sample consisted of peripheral blood. The sequence was obtained from a human donor in a cohort sampled during active COVID-19. The chain links TRBV28 to TRBJ1-2; perhaps TRBD1 as D (6 bases). CDR3 protein: CASSSQDRFNTF. The DNA of the CDR3 is TGTGCCAGCAGTTCTCAAGACAGGTTCAACACCTTC.